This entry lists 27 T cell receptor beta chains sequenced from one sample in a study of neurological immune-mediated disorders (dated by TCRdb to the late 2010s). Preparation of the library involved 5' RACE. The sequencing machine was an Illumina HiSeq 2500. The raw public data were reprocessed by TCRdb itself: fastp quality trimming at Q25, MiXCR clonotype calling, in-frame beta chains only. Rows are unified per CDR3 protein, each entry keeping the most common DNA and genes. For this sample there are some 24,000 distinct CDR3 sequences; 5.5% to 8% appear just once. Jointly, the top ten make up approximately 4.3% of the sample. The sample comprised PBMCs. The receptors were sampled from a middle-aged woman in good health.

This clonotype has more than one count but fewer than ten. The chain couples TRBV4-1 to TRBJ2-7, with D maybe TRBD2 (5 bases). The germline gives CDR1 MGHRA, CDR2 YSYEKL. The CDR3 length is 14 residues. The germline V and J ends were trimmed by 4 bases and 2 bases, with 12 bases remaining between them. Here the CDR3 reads CASSRWTGTYEQYF. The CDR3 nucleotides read TGCGCCAGCAGCCGTTGGACGGGGACCTACGAGCAGTACTTC.

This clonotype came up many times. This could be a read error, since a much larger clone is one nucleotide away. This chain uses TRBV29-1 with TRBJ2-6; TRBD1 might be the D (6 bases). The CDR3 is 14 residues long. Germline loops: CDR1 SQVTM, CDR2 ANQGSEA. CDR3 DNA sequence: TGCAGCGTTGAAATGGGGGCCGGGGTCAACGTCCTGACTTTC. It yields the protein CSVEMGAGVNVLTF.

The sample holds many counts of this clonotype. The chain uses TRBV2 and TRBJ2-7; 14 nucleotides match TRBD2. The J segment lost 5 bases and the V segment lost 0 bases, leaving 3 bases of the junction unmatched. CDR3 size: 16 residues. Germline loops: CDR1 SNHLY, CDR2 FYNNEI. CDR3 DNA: TGTGCCAGCAGTGAAGCGGGACTAGCGGGAGCTAACGAGCAGTACTTC. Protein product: CASSEAGLAGANEQYF.

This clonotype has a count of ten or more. The CDR3 reads CSAPKGPGGGYEQYF. The CDR3 DNA follows: TGCAGTGCCCCGAAGGGGCCGGGAGGTGGCTACGAGCAGTACTTC. The J gene is TRBJ2-7, the V gene TRBV20-1; the match to TRBD2 covers 7 bases. Germline CDR1 is DFQATT and CDR2 is SNEGSKA (reference sequence). The CDR3 has 15 residues. V lost 6 bases, J lost 3 bases, and 14 bases stayed unmatched.

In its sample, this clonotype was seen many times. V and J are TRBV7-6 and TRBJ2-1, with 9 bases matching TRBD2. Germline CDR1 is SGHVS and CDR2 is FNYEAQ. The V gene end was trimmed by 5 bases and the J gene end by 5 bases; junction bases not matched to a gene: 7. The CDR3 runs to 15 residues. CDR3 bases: TGTGCCAGCAGCATCTTTTGGACTAGCGACAATGAGCAGTTCTTC. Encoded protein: CASSIFWTSDNEQFF.

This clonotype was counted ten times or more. The CDR3 reads CSATSGRALTTGELFF. CDR3 nucleotides: TGCAGTGCGACTAGCGGGAGGGCCTTAACAACCGGGGAGCTGTTTTTT. The chain is built from TRBV20-1 and TRBJ2-2, with 14 bases identical to TRBD2. Unmatched junction bases numbered 8, after V lost 6 bases and J lost 5 bases. Germline loops: CDR1 DFQATT, CDR2 SNEGSKA (reference sequence). This CDR3 contains 16 residues.

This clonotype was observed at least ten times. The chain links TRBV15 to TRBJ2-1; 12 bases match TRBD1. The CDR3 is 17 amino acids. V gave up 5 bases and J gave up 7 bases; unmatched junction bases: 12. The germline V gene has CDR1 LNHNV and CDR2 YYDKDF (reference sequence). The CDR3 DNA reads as TGTGCCACCAGCGGCCCCGGGACAGGGGGCGTGTGGAATGAGCAGTTCTTC. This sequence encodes CATSGPGTGGVWNEQFF.

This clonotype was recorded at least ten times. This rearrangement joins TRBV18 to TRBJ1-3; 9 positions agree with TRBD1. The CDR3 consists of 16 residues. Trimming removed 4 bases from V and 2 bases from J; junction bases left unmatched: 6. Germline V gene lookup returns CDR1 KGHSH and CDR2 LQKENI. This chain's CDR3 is CASSQSGQGAGNTIYF. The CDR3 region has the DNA TGTGCCAGCTCACAGTCGGGACAGGGCGCTGGAAACACCATATATTTT.

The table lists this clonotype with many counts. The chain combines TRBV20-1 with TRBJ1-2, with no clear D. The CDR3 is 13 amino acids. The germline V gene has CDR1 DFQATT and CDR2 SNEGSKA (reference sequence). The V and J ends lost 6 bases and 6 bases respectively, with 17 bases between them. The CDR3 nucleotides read TGCAGTGCGCCCTTGACCCTACTAGATGGCTACACCTTC. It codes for CSAPLTLLDGYTF.

The CDR3, as DNA: TGTGCCAGCAGCCCCCAGGGCGCTACTCAGCCCCAGCATTTT. It encodes CASSPQGATQPQHF. The chain is built from TRBV3-1 and TRBJ1-5; a weak D match, TRBD1 (5 bases). V lost 4 bases to trimming and J lost 6 bases, with 13 bases between them. There are 14 residues in the CDR3. Germline loops: CDR1 LGHDT, CDR2 YNNKEL (reference sequence).

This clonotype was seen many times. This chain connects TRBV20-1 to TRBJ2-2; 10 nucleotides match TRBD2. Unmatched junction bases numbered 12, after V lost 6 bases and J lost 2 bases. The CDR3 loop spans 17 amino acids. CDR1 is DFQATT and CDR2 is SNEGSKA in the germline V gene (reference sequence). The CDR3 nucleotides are TGCAGTGCCAACCCCCCCCTAGCGGGAGTTAACACCGGGGAGCTGTTTTTT. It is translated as CSANPPLAGVNTGELFF.

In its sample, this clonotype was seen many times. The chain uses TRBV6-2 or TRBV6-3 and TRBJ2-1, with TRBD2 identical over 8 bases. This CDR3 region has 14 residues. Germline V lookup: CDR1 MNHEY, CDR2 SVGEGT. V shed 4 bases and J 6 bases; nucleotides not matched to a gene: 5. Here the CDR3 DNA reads TGTGCCAGCAGTTGGGGCGGGGGGACCAATGAGCAGTTCTTC. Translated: CASSWGGGTNEQFF.

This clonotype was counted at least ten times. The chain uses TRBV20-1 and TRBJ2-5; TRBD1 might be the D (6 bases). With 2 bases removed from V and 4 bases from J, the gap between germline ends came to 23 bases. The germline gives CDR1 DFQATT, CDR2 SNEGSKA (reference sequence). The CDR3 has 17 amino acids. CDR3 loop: CSARSSEPWTDLETQYF. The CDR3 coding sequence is TGCAGTGCTAGATCCTCTGAGCCGTGGACAGACCTAGAGACCCAGTACTTC.

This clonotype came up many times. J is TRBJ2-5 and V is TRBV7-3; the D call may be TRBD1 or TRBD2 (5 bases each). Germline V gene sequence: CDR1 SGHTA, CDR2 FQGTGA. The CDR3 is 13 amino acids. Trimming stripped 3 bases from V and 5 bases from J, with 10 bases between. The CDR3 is CASSFGAGETQYF. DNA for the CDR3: TGTGCCAGCAGCTTCGGGGCCGGGGAGACCCAGTACTTC.

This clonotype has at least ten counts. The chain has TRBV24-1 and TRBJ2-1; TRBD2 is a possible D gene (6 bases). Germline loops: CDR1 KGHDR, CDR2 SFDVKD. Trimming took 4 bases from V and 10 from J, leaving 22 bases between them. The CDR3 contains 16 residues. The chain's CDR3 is CATSDPAPPNRGEQFF. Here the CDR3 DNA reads TGTGCCACCAGTGACCCCGCCCCTCCGAACCGGGGGGAGCAGTTCTTC.

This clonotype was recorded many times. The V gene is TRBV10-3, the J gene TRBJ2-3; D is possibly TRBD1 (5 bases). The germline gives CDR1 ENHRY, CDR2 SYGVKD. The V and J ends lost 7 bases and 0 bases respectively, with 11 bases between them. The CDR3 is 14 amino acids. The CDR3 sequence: CAIKGAFSTDTQYF. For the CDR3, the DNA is TGTGCCATCAAAGGGGCTTTTAGCACAGATACGCAGTATTTT.

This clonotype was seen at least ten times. DNA for the CDR3: TGTGCCACCAACGGAGGGGGGACAGAGCAGTTCTTC. The encoded protein is CATNGGGTEQFF. The V gene is TRBV10-3, the J gene TRBJ2-1; D tentatively reads TRBD1 or TRBD2 (6 bases each). The CDR3 has 12 residues. Trimming shortened V by 10 bases and J by 10 bases, and 17 bases separated the two germline ends. Germline V gene data show CDR1 as ENHRY and CDR2 as SYGVKD.

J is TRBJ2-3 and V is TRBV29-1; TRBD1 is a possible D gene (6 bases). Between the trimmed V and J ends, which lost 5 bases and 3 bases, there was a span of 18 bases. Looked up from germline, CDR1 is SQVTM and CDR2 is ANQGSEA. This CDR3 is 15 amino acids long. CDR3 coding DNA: TGCAGCGTTTTTAAGGGGGTTGTTCGGACAGATACGCAGTATTTT. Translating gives CSVFKGVVRTDTQYF.

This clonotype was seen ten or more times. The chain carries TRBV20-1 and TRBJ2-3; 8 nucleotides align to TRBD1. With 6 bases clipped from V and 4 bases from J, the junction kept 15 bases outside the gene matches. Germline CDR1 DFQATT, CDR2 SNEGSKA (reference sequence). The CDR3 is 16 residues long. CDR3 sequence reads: CSAENGDRPRADTQYF. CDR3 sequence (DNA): TGCAGTGCCGAAAATGGGGACAGGCCGCGGGCAGATACGCAGTATTTT.

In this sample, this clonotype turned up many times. This CDR3 is CSAGSAREPGDTQYF. CDR3 sequence (DNA): TGCAGTGCGGGGTCGGCGCGGGAGCCTGGAGATACGCAGTATTTT. This chain uses TRBV20-1 with TRBJ2-3; the match to TRBD2 covers 7 bases. The CDR3 sequence is 15 residues long. V was pared by 6 bases and J by 5 bases, with 14 bases of the junction left unmatched. CDR1 is DFQATT, CDR2 SNEGSKA, per germline (reference sequence).

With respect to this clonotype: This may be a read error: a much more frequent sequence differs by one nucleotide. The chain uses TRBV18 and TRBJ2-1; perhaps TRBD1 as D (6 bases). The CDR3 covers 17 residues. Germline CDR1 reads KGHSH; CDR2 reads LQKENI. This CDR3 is CASSTPLGAGTYNEQFF. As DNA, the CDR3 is TGTGCCAGCTCAACACCTTTGGGGGCCGGTACGTACAATGAGCAGTTCTTC.

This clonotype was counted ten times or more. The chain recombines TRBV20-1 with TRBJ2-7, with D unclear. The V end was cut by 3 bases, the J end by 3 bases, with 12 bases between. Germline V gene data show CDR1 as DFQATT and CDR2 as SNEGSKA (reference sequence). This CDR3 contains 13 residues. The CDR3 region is CSASQRKFYEQYF. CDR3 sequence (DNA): TGCAGTGCTAGTCAGCGAAAGTTCTACGAGCAGTACTTC.

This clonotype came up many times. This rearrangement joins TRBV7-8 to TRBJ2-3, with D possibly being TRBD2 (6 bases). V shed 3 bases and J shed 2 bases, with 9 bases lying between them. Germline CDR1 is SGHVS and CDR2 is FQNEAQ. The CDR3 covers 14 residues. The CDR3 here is CASSFPSDTDTQYF. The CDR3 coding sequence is TGTGCCAGCAGCTTTCCTAGCGACACAGATACGCAGTATTTT.

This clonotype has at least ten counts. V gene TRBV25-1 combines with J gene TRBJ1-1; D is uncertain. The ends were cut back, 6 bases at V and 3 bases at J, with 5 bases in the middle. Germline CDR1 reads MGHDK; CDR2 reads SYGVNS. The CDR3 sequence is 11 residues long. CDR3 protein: CASRSYTEAFF. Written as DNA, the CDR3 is TGTGCCAGCAGATCTTACACTGAAGCTTTCTTT.

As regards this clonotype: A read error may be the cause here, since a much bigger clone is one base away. This chain's CDR3 is CASSLPSASGRPQETQYF. The CDR3 DNA follows: TGTGCCAGCAGCCTACCTTCGGCTAGCGGGAGGCCCCAAGAGACCCAGTACTTC. The chain employs TRBV3-1 and TRBJ2-5; TRBD2 aligns across 11 bases. V shed 4 bases, J shed 1 base, and the junction held 11 bases outside the gene matches. The germline gives CDR1 LGHDT, CDR2 YNNKEL (reference sequence). The CDR3 consists of 18 residues.

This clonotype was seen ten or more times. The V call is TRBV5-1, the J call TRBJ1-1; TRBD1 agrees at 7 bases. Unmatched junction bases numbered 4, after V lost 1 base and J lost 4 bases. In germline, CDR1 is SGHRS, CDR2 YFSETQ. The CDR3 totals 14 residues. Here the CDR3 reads CASSLTGDRTEAFF. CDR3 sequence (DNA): TGCGCCAGCAGCTTGACAGGGGATCGCACTGAAGCTTTCTTT.

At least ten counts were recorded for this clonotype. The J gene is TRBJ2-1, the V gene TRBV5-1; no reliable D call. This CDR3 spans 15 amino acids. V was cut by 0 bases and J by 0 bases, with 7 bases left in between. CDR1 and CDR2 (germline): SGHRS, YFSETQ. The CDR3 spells CASSLEASSYNEQFF. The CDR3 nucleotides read TGCGCCAGCAGCTTGGAAGCTAGCTCCTACAATGAGCAGTTCTTC. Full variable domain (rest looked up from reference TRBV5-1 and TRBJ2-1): KAGVTQTPRYLIKTRGQQVTLSCSPISGHRSVSWYQQTPGQGLQFLFEYFSETQRNKGNFPGRFSGRQFSNSRSEMNVSTLELGDSALYLCASSLEASSYNEQFFGPGTRLTVL.